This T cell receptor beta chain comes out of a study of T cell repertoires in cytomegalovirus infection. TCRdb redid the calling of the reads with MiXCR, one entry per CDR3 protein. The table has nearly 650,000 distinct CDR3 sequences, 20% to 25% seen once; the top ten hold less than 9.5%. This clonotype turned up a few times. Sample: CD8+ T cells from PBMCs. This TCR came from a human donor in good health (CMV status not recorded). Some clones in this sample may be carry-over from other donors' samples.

The chain's CDR3 is CSVEGGQGSYNEQFF. In DNA, the CDR3 is TGCAGCGTTGAAGGAGGACAGGGGTCCTACAATGAGCAGTTCTTC. The chain uses TRBV29-1 and TRBJ2-1; TRBD1 agrees at 9 bases. The V gene end was trimmed by 1 base and the J gene end by 1 base; junction bases not matched to a gene: 2. The CDR3 length is 15 residues. CDR1 is SQVTM and CDR2 is ANQGSEA in the germline V gene.